Presented here are 31 T cell receptor beta chains from one specimen sequenced in a study of radiation and T cells in renal cell carcinoma. Stated time point: blood 2 weeks post-SBRT. Indicated treatment: 15 Gy SBRT to primary tumor, nephrectomy 4 weeks later. The repertoire was sequenced with immunoSEQ multiplex PCR; TCRdb's copy has only in-frame clones and lacks some. The repertoire includes over 60,000 clones, around 78% of them detected once, and over 6% sits in the top ten. Sequencing was performed on blood, taken from a patient whose treatment included radiotherapy and nephrectomy. These receptor sequences come from a man aged 60-69 years with renal cell carcinoma.

The CDR3: CASSPRLEGSSTDTQYF. CDR3 bases: TGTGCCAGCTCACCGAGGCTGGAGGGATCCAGCACAGATACGCAGTATTTT. The V call is TRBV18, the J call TRBJ2-3; D is possibly TRBD2 (6 bases). Germline CDR1 is KGHSH and CDR2 is LQKENI. V shed 3 bases and J shed 0 bases, with 16 bases lying between them. This CDR3 is 17 amino acids long.

This chain links TRBV19 with TRBJ1-2; 12 bases map to TRBD1. V trimming: 6 bases; J trimming: 5 bases; junction bases outside the gene matches: 13. CDR1 and CDR2 from the germline V gene are LNHDA and SQIVND (reference sequence). CDR3 length: 17 amino acids. The CDR3 is CASSITGQGAFVYGYTF. CDR3 DNA: TGTGCCAGTAGCATTACGGGACAGGGGGCTTTTGTGTATGGCTACACCTTC.

This rearrangement joins TRBV2 to TRBJ2-1; tentatively, D is TRBD1 or TRBD2 (5 bases each). This CDR3 spans 12 amino acids. Germline V CDR1 and CDR2: SNHLY, FYNNEI. The ends were cut back, 6 bases at V and 8 bases at J, with 11 bases in the middle. The CDR3 DNA is TGTGCCAGCAGACTCCAGGGAGATGAGCAGTTCTTC. Protein: CASRLQGDEQFF.

The chain carries TRBV7-2 and TRBJ2-7; D tentatively reads TRBD1 or TRBD2 (5 bases each). There are 14 residues in the CDR3. Germline V gene sequence: CDR1 SGHTA, CDR2 FQGNSA. Trimming removed 5 bases from V and 3 bases from J, with 14 bases in between. This chain's CDR3 is CASSPGDRYYEQYV. DNA of the CDR3: TGTGCCAGCAGCCCCGGGGACCGATACTACGAGCAGTACGTC.

As for this clone: The junction differs from germline at one of its ends, possibly a read error. V usage is TRBV7-9 and J usage is TRBJ2-3; D not resolved. Germline-derived CDR1 and CDR2 are SEHNR and FQNEAQ (reference sequence). CDR3 length: 12 amino acids. The CDR3 bases are TGTGCCAGCAGCTTAGTGGGGTCACTCCCGTTTTTT. Its protein is CASSLVGSLPFF.

The chain carries TRBV7-9 and TRBJ2-6; D remains unclear. The CDR3 covers 14 residues. V gave up 5 bases and J gave up 4 bases, with 9 bases separating them. The germline CDR1 and CDR2 sequences are SEHNR and FQNEAQ (reference sequence). The CDR3 region is CASSPLKGANVLTF. The DNA of the CDR3 is TGTGCCAGCAGCCCGCTGAAGGGGGCCAACGTCCTGACTTTC.

CDR3 region: CASSLDLAGLDTQYF. The CDR3 DNA reads TGTGCCAGCAGCTTGGATCTAGCGGGATTGGATACGCAGTATTTT. V and J are TRBV5-4 and TRBJ2-3; TRBD2 aligns across 9 bases. J gave up 6 bases and V 0 bases, and 5 bases lay outside the gene matches. This CDR3 is built from 15 residues. Germline V gene sequence: CDR1 SGHNT, CDR2 YYREEE (reference sequence).

This clone appeared once. This chain joins TRBV7-8 and TRBJ2-2; TRBD2 matches at 10 bases. Trimming took 6 bases from V and 4 from J; bases not matched to a gene: 5. CDR1 and CDR2 from the germline V gene are SGHVS and FQNEAQ. The CDR3 contains 15 residues. The CDR3 nucleotides read TGTGCCAGCAGGAAATCTAGCGGGAGCACCGGGGAGCTGTTTTTT. Protein product: CASRKSSGSTGELFF.

The chain is built from TRBV7-8 and TRBJ2-7, with 9 bases aligning to TRBD1. J gave up 6 bases and V 6 bases, and 12 bases lay outside the gene matches. The germline CDR1 and CDR2 sequences are SGHVS and FQNEAQ. The CDR3 is 15 amino acids. The CDR3 loop reads CASRKQPGQGLEQYF. In DNA, the CDR3 is TGTGCCAGCAGAAAACAACCGGGACAGGGTCTCGAGCAGTACTTC.

The rearrangement uses TRBV10-2 and TRBJ2-7, with 7 bases identical to TRBD2. CDR3 length: 15 residues. Germline values: CDR1 WSHSY, CDR2 SAAADI. Unmatched junction bases numbered 7, after V lost 0 bases and J lost 5 bases. For the CDR3, the DNA is TGCGCCAGCAGTGAGTCGAGAGTAGCGGGTCACGAGCAGTACGTC. The encoded protein is CASSESRVAGHEQYV.

J is TRBJ2-1 and V is TRBV5-1; possibly TRBD1 or TRBD2 for D (7 bases each). V shed 6 bases and J shed 5 bases, with 21 bases lying between them. CDR3 length: 16 amino acids. Germline CDR1 and CDR2: SGHRS and YFSETQ. The CDR3 is CASTTLGGDSHNEQFF. In DNA, the CDR3 is TGCGCCAGCACCACCCTAGGGGGGGACAGTCACAATGAGCAGTTCTTC.

The chain uses TRBV18 and TRBJ2-1, with 13 bases lining up with TRBD2. The junction had 7 bases not matched to a gene; V was cut back by 3 bases and J by 8 bases. Germline V lookup: CDR1 KGHSH, CDR2 LQKENI. The CDR3 loop spans 16 amino acids. Written as DNA, the CDR3 is TGTGCCAGCTCACCTTGGACTAGCGGGAGTGTAGATGAGCAGTTCTTC. Protein product: CASSPWTSGSVDEQFF.

The chain uses TRBV28 and TRBJ2-7, with a possible D match to TRBD1 (5 bases). Germline V gives CDR1 MDHEN, CDR2 SYDVKM. V was cut by 6 bases and J by 3 bases, with 9 bases left in between. This CDR3 has 12 amino acids. The CDR3 loop reads CASSHTGYEQYV. CDR3 in DNA: TGTGCCAGCAGCCATACAGGCTACGAGCAGTACGTC.

The chain recombines TRBV28 with TRBJ2-6; 7 bases are a match to TRBD1. The CDR3 is made up of 15 amino acids. Germline loops: CDR1 MDHEN, CDR2 SYDVKM. Trimming at V came to 6 bases and at J to 1 base, leaving 3 bases not matched to a gene. For the CDR3, the DNA is TGTGCCAGCAGAGAGGGGGCATCTGGGGCCAACGTCCTGACTTTC. Protein sequence: CASREGASGANVLTF.

In DNA form, the CDR3 reads TGTGCCATCAGTGAGACATGGGGAAATGGCTACGAGCAGTACGTC. This gives the protein CAISETWGNGYEQYV. The V and J genes are TRBV10-3 and TRBJ2-7, with unresolved D. V was cut by 2 bases and J by 3 bases, with 14 bases left in between. The V gene's germline CDR1 is ENHRY and CDR2 SYGVKD. The CDR3 contains 15 residues.

This chain uses TRBV2 with TRBJ2-7, with 10 bases aligning to TRBD1. Germline V gene sequence: CDR1 SNHLY, CDR2 FYNNEI. The CDR3 has 14 residues. V shed 7 bases and J 6 bases; nucleotides not matched to a gene: 9. The CDR3 nucleotides are TGTGCCAGCAAGCCCGCCGGGACAGGGGTCGAGCAGTACGTC. Its protein is CASKPAGTGVEQYV.

The J gene is TRBJ2-7, the V gene TRBV10-3; a weak D match, TRBD1 (5 bases). Germline CDR1 and CDR2: ENHRY and SYGVKD. Trimming took off 3 bases at V and 9 bases at J, with 18 bases between the two ends. The CDR3 has 14 residues. The CDR3 reads CAISDTDSSFGQYV. CDR3 bases: TGTGCCATCAGTGACACCGACAGTTCCTTCGGGCAGTACGTC.

This rearrangement joins TRBV25-1 to TRBJ2-2, with D perhaps matching TRBD2 (6 bases). Trimming shortened V by 5 bases and J by 2 bases, and 15 bases separated the two germline ends. The CDR3 loop spans 16 amino acids. Per germline, CDR1 MGHDK and CDR2 SYGVNS. Here the CDR3 reads CASSSTAGFNTGELFF. The CDR3 DNA reads as TGTGCCAGCAGTTCTACAGCGGGCTTTAACACCGGGGAGCTGTTTTTT.

The gene calls are TRBV6-4 and TRBJ2-3, with 8 bases that match TRBD2. Germline V CDR1 and CDR2: MRHNA, SNTAGT. The CDR3 length is 15 residues. The J segment lost 6 bases and the V segment lost 3 bases, leaving 8 bases of the junction unmatched. CDR3 in amino acids: CASSELGLAGDTQYF. The CDR3 nucleotides read TGTGCCAGCAGTGAATTAGGACTAGCAGGGGATACGCAGTATTTT.

This chain links TRBV9 with TRBJ1-1, with 7 bases aligning to TRBD1. V trimming: 3 bases; J trimming: 5 bases; junction bases outside the gene matches: 4. CDR1 is SGDLS, CDR2 YYNGEE, per germline. The CDR3 sequence is 13 residues long. The CDR3 is CASSEGAGTEAFF. DNA for the CDR3: TGTGCCAGCAGCGAGGGGGCCGGGACTGAAGCTTTCTTT.

V is TRBV18 and J is TRBJ2-5, with D possibly matching TRBD2 (6 bases). Looked up from germline, CDR1 is KGHSH and CDR2 is LQKENI. The CDR3 totals 16 residues. V was shortened by 4 bases and J by 2 bases, with 17 bases between the two germline ends. CDR3 nucleotide sequence: TGTGCCAGCTCACTTGGCGAAGCGGGTCTTCAAGAGACCCAGTACTTC. Encoded protein: CASSLGEAGLQETQYF.

The sample holds a few counts of this clone. This chain links TRBV18 with TRBJ2-3; D is unresolved. Germline values: CDR1 KGHSH, CDR2 LQKENI. Trimming shortened V by 8 bases and J by 3 bases, and 12 bases separated the two germline ends. The CDR3 contains 13 residues. CDR3 residues: CASTSGSTDTQYF. CDR3 nucleotide sequence: TGTGCCAGCACTTCAGGAAGTACAGATACGCAGTATTTT. Full variable domain (remainder filled in from reference TRBV18 and TRBJ2-3): NAGVMQNPRHLVRRRGQEARLRCSPMKGHSHVYWYRQLPEEGLKFMVYLQKENIIDESGMPKERFSAEFPKEGPSILRIQQVVRGDSAAYFCASTSGSTDTQYFGPGTRLTVL.

This rearrangement joins TRBV2 to TRBJ2-2, with a tentative D call TRBD2 (6 bases). Trimming shortened V by 10 bases and J by 3 bases, and 12 bases separated the two germline ends. From germline, CDR1 is SNHLY and CDR2 FYNNEI. This CDR3 has 13 amino acids. CDR3 sequence reads: CATRESDTGELFF. The CDR3 DNA is TGTGCCACCCGGGAGAGTGACACCGGGGAGCTGTTTTTT. The whole variable domain, remainder taken from reference TRBV2 and TRBJ2-2, is EPEVTQTPSHQVTQMGQEVILRCVPISNHLYFYWYRQILGQKVEFLVSFYNNEISEKSEIFDDQFSVERPDGSNFTLKIRSTKLEDSAMYFCATRESDTGELFFGEGSRLTVL.

The CDR3: CASSIGTAEAFF. In DNA form, the CDR3 reads TGTGCCAGCAGTATAGGGACAGCTGAAGCTTTCTTT. V gene TRBV6-6 combines with J gene TRBJ1-1; 7 bases map to TRBD1. CDR1 is MNHNY, CDR2 SVGAGI, per germline (reference sequence). The CDR3 covers 12 residues. V lost 5 bases and J lost 6; bases outside the gene matches: 3.

This clone has a handful of counts. The V and J genes are TRBV11-3 and TRBJ2-7; D gene uncertain. Trimming removed 5 bases at V and 4 bases at J, with 18 bases between. The CDR3 is made up of 15 amino acids. Germline loops: CDR1 SGHNT, CDR2 YENEEA. CDR3 region: CASSTSGDLGYEQYV. Here the CDR3 DNA reads TGTGCCAGCAGCACATCAGGAGACCTTGGTTACGAGCAGTACGTC.

The chain is built from TRBV2 and TRBJ1-2, with D unclear. The germline V gene encodes CDR1 SNHLY and CDR2 FYNNEI. The length of the CDR3 is 13 residues. Trimming took off 0 bases at V and 8 bases at J, with 10 bases between the two ends. The CDR3: CASSEARTRGYTF. The CDR3 region has the DNA TGTGCCAGCAGTGAAGCTCGGACCCGAGGCTACACCTTC.

The J gene is TRBJ2-1, the V gene TRBV29-1; 9 bases map to TRBD1. V dropped 4 bases and J dropped 8; count of bases not matched to a gene: 12. The CDR3 loop spans 15 amino acids. Germline V gene sequence: CDR1 SQVTM, CDR2 ANQGSEA. CDR3: CSVGVSGTGPHEQFF. CDR3 DNA: TGCAGCGTTGGAGTCTCCGGGACAGGGCCCCATGAGCAGTTCTTC.

This rearrangement joins TRBV7-2 to TRBJ1-1, with a tentative D call TRBD1 (5 bases). Trimming removed 1 base at V and 1 base at J, with 19 bases between. The CDR3 has 18 amino acids. Germline V gene data show CDR1 as SGHTA and CDR2 as FQGNSA. The CDR3 DNA follows: TGTGCCAGCAGCTTAGAAATGGGGCCCCTCCTGGGGAACACTGAAGCTTTCTTT. Translation: CASSLEMGPLLGNTEAFF.

This chain links TRBV7-9 with TRBJ1-3, with TRBD1 identical over 8 bases. CDR3 length: 18 residues. Trimming took 2 bases from V and 1 from J; bases not matched to a gene: 10. Germline V lookup: CDR1 SEHNR, CDR2 FQNEAQ (reference sequence). The DNA for the CDR3 is TGTGCCAGCAGCTTACAGGGGGCGACCCCGAAATCTGGAAACACCATATATTTT. Translated: CASSLQGATPKSGNTIYF.

In nucleotides, the CDR3 is TGTGCCAGCAGCTTGGGGCCAAGCTCTGGAAACACCATATATTTT. As protein: CASSLGPSSGNTIYF. The chain links TRBV5-4 to TRBJ1-3, with D uncertain. The V end lost 0 bases, the J end lost 0 bases, and 7 bases lay between the germline ends. The CDR3 totals 15 residues. Germline CDR1 SGHNT, CDR2 YYREEE (reference sequence).

V usage is TRBV27 and J usage is TRBJ1-1; D unclear. This CDR3 contains 13 residues. In germline, CDR1 is MNHEY, CDR2 SMNVEV (reference sequence). Trimming shortened V by 5 bases and J by 4 bases, and 11 bases separated the two germline ends. CDR3 amino acids: CASSPILGTEAFF. CDR3 DNA: TGTGCCAGCAGTCCAATACTGGGCACTGAAGCTTTCTTT.